This T cell receptor beta chain was retrieved from a study of human T cells and chemical hapten exposure. Across the whole study: Patch tests delivered 0.01% DPC to the upper back and were evaluated at 6 days.

This clonotype was observed at least ten times. The CDR3 length is 15 residues. The germline CDR1 and CDR2 sequences are PRHDT and FYEKMQ (reference sequence). The trim removed 3 bases at V and 2 bases at J, leaving 5 bases unmatched. The sample's time point: pre-sensitization, week 0. As to treatment: therapeutic diphenylcyclopropenone sensitization with weekly scalp DPC. Authors' analysis steps: Between 23,224 and 690,600 TCRs appeared in each sample, and the median stood at 95,638. Via MiXCR, TCRdb re-called the RACE reads, giving one row per CDR3 protein. TCRdb, rather than the study authors, made the V and J calls. The repertoire holds a few hundred thousand distinct CDR3 sequences, with around 5.5% as singletons.

The sequencing here drew on whole blood, taken in connection with sensitization to the hapten diphenylcyclopropenone (DPC). The gene calls are TRBV13 and TRBJ1-1; 8 positions match TRBD1. The source is a woman aged 18-29 years with alopecia areata. Some clones in this sample may be carry-over from other donors' samples. CDR3 nucleotide sequence: TGTGCCAGCAGCTTCCGGGACAGGATTAACACTGAAGCTTTCTTT. Translated: CASSFRDRINTEAFF. Based on the CDR3 plus reference TRBV13 and TRBJ1-1, the full variable domain is AAGVIQSPRHLIKEKRETATLKCYPIPRHDTVYWYQQGPGQDPQFLISFYEKMQSDKGSIPDRFSAQQFSDYHSELNMSSLELGDSALYFCASSFRDRINTEAFFGQGTRLTVV.